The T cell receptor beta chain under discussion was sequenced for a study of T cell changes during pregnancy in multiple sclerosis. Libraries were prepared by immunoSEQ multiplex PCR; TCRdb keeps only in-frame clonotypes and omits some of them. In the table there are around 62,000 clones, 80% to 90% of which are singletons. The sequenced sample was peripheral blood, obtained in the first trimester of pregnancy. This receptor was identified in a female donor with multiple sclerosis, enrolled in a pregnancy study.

This chain's CDR3 is CASSRSTVDTQYF. CDR3 DNA: TGTGCCAGCAGCCGTTCGACAGTTGATACGCAGTATTTT. This rearrangement joins TRBV7-9 to TRBJ2-3; a weak D match, TRBD1 (5 bases). This CDR3 is 13 amino acids long. V was shortened by 5 bases and J by 6 bases, with 12 bases between the two germline ends. Germline lookup yields CDR1 SEHNR and CDR2 FQNEAQ (reference sequence).